This T cell receptor beta chain emerged from a study of T cells after yellow fever vaccination. As TCR cDNA was made by 5'RACE template switching, a universal primer site and UMIs were added. TCRdb re-analysed the 5' RACE reads in MiXCR, keeping a single row per CDR3 protein. The data show some 320,000 distinct CDR3 sequences, roughly 10% seen once. This clonotype was seen only a few times. This sample comprised CD4+ T cells sorted from PBMCs, obtained 45 days after the yellow fever booster vaccination. The source of this sequence is a man aged 18-30 years who received the YFV17D yellow fever vaccine.

Written as DNA, the CDR3 is TGTGCCAGCAGTTACTGGGATGGTCAGCCCCAGCATTTT. Its translation is CASSYWDGQPQHF. V and J are TRBV6-5 and TRBJ1-5; no firm D call. This CDR3 contains 13 residues. The V end was cut by 1 base, the J end by 6 bases, with 7 bases between. The V gene's germline CDR1 is MNHEY and CDR2 SVGAGI.